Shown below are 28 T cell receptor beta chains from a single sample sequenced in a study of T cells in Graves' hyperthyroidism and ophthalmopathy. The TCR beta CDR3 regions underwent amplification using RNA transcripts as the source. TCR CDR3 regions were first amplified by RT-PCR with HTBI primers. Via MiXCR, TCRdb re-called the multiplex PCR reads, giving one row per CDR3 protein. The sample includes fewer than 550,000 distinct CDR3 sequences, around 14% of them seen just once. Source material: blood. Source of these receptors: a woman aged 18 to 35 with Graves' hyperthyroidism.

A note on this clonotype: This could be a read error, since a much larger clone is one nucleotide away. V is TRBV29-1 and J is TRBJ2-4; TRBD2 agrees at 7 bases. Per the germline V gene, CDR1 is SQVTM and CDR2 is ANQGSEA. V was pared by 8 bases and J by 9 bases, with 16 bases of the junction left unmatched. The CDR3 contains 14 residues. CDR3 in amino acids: CSLQVGAGKVIQYF. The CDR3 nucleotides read TGCAGCCTTCAAGTCGGAGCGGGGAAGGTCATTCAGTACTTC.

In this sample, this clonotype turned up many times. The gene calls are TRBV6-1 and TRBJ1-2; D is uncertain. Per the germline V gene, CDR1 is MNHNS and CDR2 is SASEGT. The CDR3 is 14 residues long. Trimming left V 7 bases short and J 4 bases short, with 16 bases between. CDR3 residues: CASTSAVPLYGYTF. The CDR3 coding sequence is TGTGCCAGCACCTCGGCCGTGCCTCTCTATGGCTACACCTTC.

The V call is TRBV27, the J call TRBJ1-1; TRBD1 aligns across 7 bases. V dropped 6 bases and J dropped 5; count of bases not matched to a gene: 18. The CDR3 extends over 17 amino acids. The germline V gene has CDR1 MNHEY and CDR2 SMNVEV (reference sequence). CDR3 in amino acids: CASRLTLLRQGITEAFF. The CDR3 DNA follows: TGTGCCAGCAGGTTGACCCTGCTTCGACAGGGAATAACTGAAGCTTTCTTT.

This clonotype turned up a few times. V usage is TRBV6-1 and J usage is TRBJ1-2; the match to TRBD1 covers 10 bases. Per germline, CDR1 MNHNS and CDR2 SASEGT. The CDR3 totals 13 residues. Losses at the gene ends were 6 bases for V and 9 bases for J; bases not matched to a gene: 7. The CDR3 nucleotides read TGTGCCAGCAGCCCCCCGACAGGGGGCAGCTACACCTTC. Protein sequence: CASSPPTGGSYTF.

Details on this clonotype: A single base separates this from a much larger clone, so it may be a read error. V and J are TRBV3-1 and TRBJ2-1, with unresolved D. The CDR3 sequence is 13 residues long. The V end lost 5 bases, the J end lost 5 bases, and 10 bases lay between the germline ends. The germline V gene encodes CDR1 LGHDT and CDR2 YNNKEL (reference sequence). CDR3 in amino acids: CASSFLVDNEQFF. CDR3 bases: TGTGCCAGCAGCTTTCTGGTGGACAATGAGCAGTTCTTC.

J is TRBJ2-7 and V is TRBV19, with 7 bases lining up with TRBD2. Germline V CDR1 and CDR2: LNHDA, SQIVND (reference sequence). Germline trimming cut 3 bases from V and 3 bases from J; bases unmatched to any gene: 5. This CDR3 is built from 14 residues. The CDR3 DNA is TGTGCCAGTAGTATCGGGGTAGCGGGCTACGAGCAGTACTTC. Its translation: CASSIGVAGYEQYF.

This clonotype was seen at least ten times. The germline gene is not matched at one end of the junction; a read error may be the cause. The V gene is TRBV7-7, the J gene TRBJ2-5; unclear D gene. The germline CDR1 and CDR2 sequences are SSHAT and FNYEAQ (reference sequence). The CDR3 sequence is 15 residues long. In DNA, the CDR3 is TGTGCTAGCAGCTCACGTGGGCTGGACCAAGAGACCCAGTACTTC. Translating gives CASSSRGLDQETQYF.

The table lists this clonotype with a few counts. In DNA form, the CDR3 reads TGTGCCAGTAGTACACGCAGGGAAATCACCGGGGAGCTGTTTTTT. Protein product: CASSTRREITGELFF. The J gene is TRBJ2-2, the V gene TRBV19; weak D call: TRBD1 (5 bases). Trimming took off 4 bases at V and 4 bases at J, with 13 bases between the two ends. Germline CDR1 LNHDA, CDR2 SQIVND (reference sequence). The CDR3 length is 15 residues.

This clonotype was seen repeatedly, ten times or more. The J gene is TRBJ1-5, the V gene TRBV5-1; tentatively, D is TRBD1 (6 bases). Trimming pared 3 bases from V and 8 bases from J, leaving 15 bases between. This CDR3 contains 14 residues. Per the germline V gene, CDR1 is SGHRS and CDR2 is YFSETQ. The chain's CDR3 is CASSSGQGMEPQHF. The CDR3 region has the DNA TGCGCCAGCAGCTCGGGTCAGGGGATGGAGCCCCAGCATTTT.

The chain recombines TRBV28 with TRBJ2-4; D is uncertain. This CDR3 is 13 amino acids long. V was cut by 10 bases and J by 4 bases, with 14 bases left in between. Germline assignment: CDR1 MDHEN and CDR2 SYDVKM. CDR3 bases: TGTGCCACCGTTGGACCAATTAAAAACATTCAGTACTTC. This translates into CATVGPIKNIQYF.

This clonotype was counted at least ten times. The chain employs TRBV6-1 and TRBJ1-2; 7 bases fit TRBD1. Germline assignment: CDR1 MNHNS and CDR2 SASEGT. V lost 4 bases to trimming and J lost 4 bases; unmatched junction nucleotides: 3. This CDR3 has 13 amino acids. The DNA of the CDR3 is TGTGCCAGCAGTGCGACAGGGCTCTATGGCTACACCTTC. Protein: CASSATGLYGYTF.

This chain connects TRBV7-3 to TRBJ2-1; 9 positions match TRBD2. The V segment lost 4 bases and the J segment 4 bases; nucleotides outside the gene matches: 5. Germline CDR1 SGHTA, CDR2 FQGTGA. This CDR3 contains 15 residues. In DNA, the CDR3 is TGTGCCAGCAGCTCCCCTAGCGGGGTATACAATGAGCAGTTCTTC. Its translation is CASSSPSGVYNEQFF.

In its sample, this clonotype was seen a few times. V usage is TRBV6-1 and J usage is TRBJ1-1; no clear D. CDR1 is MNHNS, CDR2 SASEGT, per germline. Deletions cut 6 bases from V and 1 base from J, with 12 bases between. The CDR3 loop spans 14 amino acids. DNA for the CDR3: TGTGCCAGCAGCCCCCCCCGGGGGAACACTGAAGCTTTCTTT. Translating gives CASSPPRGNTEAFF.

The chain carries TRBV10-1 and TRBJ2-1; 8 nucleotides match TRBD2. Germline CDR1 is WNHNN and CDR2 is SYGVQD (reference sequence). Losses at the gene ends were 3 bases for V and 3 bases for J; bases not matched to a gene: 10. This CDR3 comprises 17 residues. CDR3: CASSDLPGLGLYNEQFF. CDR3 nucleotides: TGCGCCAGCAGTGATTTACCGGGACTAGGTCTCTACAATGAGCAGTTCTTC.

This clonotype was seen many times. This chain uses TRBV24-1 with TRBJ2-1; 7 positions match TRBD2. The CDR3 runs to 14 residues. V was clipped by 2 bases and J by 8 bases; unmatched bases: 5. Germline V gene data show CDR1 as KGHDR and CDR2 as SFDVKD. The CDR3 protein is CATSDSRLAHEQFF. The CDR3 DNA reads TGTGCCACCAGTGATTCACGACTAGCTCATGAGCAGTTCTTC.

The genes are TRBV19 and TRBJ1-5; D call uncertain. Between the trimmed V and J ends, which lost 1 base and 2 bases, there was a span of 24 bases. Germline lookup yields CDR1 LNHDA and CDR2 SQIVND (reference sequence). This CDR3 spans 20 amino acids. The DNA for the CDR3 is TGTGCCAGTAGTATAGTTGCTTTTCGGGGTGGAGTAACTGGCAATCAGCCCCAGCATTTT. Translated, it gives CASSIVAFRGGVTGNQPQHF.

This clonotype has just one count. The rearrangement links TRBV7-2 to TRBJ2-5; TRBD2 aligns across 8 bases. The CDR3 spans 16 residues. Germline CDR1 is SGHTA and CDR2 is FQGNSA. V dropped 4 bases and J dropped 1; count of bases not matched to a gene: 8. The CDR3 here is CASSWGGSGGQETQYF. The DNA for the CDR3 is TGTGCCAGCAGCTGGGGAGGGAGCGGGGGCCAAGAGACCCAGTACTTC.

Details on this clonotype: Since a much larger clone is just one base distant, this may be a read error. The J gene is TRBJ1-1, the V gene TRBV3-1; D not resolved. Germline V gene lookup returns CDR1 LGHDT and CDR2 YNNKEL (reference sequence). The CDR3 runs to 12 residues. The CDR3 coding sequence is TGTGCCAGCAGCCCAAGTGAGGCTGAAGCTCTCTTT. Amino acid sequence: CASSPSEAEALF. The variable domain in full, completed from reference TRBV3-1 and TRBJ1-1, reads DTAVSQTPKYLVTQMGNDKSIKCEQNLGHDTMYWYKQDSKKFLKIMFSYNNKELIINETVPNRFSPKSPDKAHLNLHINSLELGDSAVYFCASSPSEAEALFGQGTRLTVV.

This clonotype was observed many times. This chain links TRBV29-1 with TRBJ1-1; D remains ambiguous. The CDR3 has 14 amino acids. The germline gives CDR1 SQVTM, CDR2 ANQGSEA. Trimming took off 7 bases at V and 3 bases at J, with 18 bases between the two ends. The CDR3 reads CSAKKRAGYTEAFF. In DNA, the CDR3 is TGCAGCGCTAAAAAGAGGGCGGGCTACACTGAAGCTTTCTTT.

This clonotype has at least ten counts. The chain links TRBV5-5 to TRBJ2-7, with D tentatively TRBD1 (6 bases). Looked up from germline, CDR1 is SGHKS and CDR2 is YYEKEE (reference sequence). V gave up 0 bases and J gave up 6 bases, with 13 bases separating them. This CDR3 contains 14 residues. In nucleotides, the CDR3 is TGTGCCAGCAGCTTGGAGATCGAGGGGGTCGAGCAGTACTTC. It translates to CASSLEIEGVEQYF.

CDR3 protein: CASSQAPLGGYTF. In DNA, the CDR3 is TGTGCCAGCAGCCAGGCCCCTCTTGGGGGCTACACCTTC. The chain uses TRBV7-9 and TRBJ1-2; D call uncertain. The CDR3 extends over 13 amino acids. Germline values: CDR1 SEHNR, CDR2 FQNEAQ (reference sequence). Trimming took off 5 bases at V and 8 bases at J, with 15 bases between the two ends.

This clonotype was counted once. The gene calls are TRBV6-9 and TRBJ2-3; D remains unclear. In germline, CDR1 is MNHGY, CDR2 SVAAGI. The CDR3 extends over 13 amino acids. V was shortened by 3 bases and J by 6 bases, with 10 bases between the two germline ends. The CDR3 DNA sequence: TGTGCCAGCAGTTACACGGCTAGGGATACGCAGTATTTT. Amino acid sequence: CASSYTARDTQYF.

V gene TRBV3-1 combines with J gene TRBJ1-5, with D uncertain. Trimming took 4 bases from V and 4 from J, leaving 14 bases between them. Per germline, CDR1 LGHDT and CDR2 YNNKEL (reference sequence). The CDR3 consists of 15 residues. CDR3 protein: CASSPTGATNQPQHF. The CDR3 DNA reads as TGTGCCAGCAGCCCCACTGGAGCCACGAATCAGCCCCAGCATTTT.

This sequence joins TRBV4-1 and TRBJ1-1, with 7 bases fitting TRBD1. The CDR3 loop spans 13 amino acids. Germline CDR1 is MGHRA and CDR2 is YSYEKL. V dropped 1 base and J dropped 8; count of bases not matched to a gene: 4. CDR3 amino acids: CASSQGGTDEAFF. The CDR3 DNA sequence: TGCGCCAGCAGCCAAGGGGGGACAGACGAAGCTTTCTTT.

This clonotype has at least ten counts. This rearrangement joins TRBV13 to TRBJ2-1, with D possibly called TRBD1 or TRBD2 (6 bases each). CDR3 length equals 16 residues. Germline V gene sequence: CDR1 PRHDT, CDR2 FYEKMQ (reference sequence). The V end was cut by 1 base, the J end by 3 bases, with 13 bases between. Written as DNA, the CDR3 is TGTGCCAGCAGCTTAGAGGGGGGTGGCAACTACAATGAGCAGTTCTTC. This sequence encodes CASSLEGGGNYNEQFF.

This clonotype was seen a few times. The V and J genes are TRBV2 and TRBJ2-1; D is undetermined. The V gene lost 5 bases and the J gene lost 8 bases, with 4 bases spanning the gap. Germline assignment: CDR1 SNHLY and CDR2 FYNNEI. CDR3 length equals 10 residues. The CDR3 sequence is CASSRYEQFF. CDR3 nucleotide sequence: TGTGCCAGCAGTCGATATGAGCAGTTCTTC.

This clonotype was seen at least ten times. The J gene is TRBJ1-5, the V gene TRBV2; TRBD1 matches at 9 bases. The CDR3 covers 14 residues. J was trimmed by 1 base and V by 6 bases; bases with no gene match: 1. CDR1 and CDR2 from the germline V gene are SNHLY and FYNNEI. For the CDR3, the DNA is TGTGCCAGCAGGGACAGGGGAAGCAATCAGCCCCAGCATTTT. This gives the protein CASRDRGSNQPQHF.

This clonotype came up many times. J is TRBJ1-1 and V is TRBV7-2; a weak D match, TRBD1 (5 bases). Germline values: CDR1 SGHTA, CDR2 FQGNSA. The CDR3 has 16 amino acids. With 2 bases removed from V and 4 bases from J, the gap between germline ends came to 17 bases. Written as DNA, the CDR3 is TGTGCCAGCAGCTTATCCTCAACAACAGGAAGCACTGAAGCTTTCTTT. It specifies CASSLSSTTGSTEAFF.